A selection of T cell receptor beta chains follows, all from one sample in a study of neurological immune-mediated disorders. TCRdb independently ran MiXCR on the 5' RACE reads; one entry per CDR3 protein. The sample shows some 70,000 distinct CDR3 sequences, 3% to 4% of them seen only once. Sequenced sample: PBMCs. The source of these receptors is a man in his forties with multiple sclerosis. Each CDR3 is given with its conserved first and last residue. The D gene is left open where the match is weak. Size is stated for part of the rows, as once, few or many counts, or as a class when the clone is expanded.

len: 15; v_gene: TRBV5-1; j_gene: TRBJ2-5; d_gene: -; abundance: many; CDR3aa: CASSRLEPSQETQYF
len: 15; v_gene: TRBV5-1; j_gene: TRBJ2-7; d_gene: TRBD1; abundance: many; CDR3aa: CASSLRDRESYEQYF
len: 13; v_gene: TRBV27; j_gene: TRBJ1-2; d_gene: TRBD1; abundance: many; CDR3aa: CASSQTGTYGYTF
len: 13; v_gene: TRBV20-1; j_gene: TRBJ1-1; d_gene: -; abundance: many; CDR3aa: CSATGTGNTEAFF
len: 15; v_gene: TRBV5-1; j_gene: TRBJ2-1; d_gene: TRBD2; abundance: many; CDR3aa: CASSLDLAGVSEQFF
len: 14; v_gene: TRBV5-1; j_gene: TRBJ1-1; d_gene: -; abundance: many; CDR3aa: CASRVSGSNTEAFF
len: 12; v_gene: TRBV19; j_gene: TRBJ2-3; d_gene: -; abundance: few; CDR3aa: CASSPHTDTQYF
len: 13; v_gene: TRBV5-1; j_gene: TRBJ2-7; d_gene: -; abundance: many; CDR3aa: CASSSESGLEQYF
len: 16; v_gene: TRBV6-6; j_gene: TRBJ2-1; d_gene: TRBD2; abundance: few; CDR3aa: CASRGLAGGGWNEQFF
len: 14; v_gene: TRBV20-1; j_gene: TRBJ1-4; d_gene: -; abundance: many; CDR3aa: CSARDTGLDEKLFF
len: 14; v_gene: TRBV12-3/TRBV12-4; j_gene: TRBJ1-1; d_gene: -; abundance: many; CDR3aa: CASRNRAGNTEAFF
len: 12; v_gene: TRBV29-1; j_gene: TRBJ2-6; d_gene: -; abundance: many; CDR3aa: CSASSGANVLTF
len: 14; v_gene: TRBV5-6; j_gene: TRBJ1-1; d_gene: -; abundance: -; CDR3aa: CASTGHHRNTEAFF